This T cell receptor (beta chain) was documented in a study of control samples from healthy donors and cancer patients. Measured with immunoSEQ multiplex PCR; TCRdb has only the in-frame clones, and not every one. The sample lists about 170,000 clones; about 86% were seen once. The germline V gene encodes CDR1 SGHTA and CDR2 FQGNSA. CDR3 size: 16 residues. Germline trimming cut 5 bases from V and 1 base from J; bases unmatched to any gene: 4. The source is a woman in her 30s in good health. This sequence joins TRBV7-2 and TRBJ2-2, with TRBD1 matching over 10 bases. Sequenced: blood. The CDR3, as DNA: TGTGCCAGCAGCCCTCGGACAGGGGGGAACACCGGGGAGCTGTTTTTT. Its protein is CASSPRTGGNTGELFF.